One and the same sample provided the 28 T cell receptor beta chains below, sequenced in a study of T cells after yellow fever vaccination. Via MiXCR, TCRdb re-called the 5' RACE reads, giving one row per CDR3 protein. Among approximately 330,000 distinct CDR3 sequences listed, around an eighth were seen once. Sequencing used CD4+ T cells sorted from PBMCs, obtained 15 days after the yellow fever booster vaccination. The source of these receptors is a man aged 18 to 30 who received the YFV17D yellow fever vaccine.

This clonotype was observed many times. The genes are TRBV27 and TRBJ1-6; D might be TRBD1 (6 bases). The CDR3 spans 13 residues. Between the trimmed V and J ends, which lost 7 bases and 7 bases, there was a span of 11 bases. The germline gives CDR1 MNHEY, CDR2 SMNVEV (reference sequence). The CDR3 spells CASTTGKNSPLHF. The CDR3 DNA reads TGTGCCAGCACCACAGGGAAAAATTCACCCCTCCACTTT.

This clonotype came up a few times. This sequence joins TRBV6-2 or TRBV6-3 and TRBJ2-2; the match to TRBD1 covers 10 bases. The CDR3 has 15 amino acids. Germline values: CDR1 MNHEY, CDR2 SVGEGT. Trimming removed 3 bases from V and 6 bases from J; junction bases left unmatched: 4. CDR3 sequence reads: CASSYLDRGSGELFF. DNA for the CDR3: TGTGCCAGCAGTTATCTGGACAGGGGGTCCGGGGAGCTGTTTTTT.

J is TRBJ2-1 and V is TRBV5-1, with TRBD2 matching 9 bases. V shed 4 bases and J 8 bases; nucleotides not matched to a gene: 7. Germline lookup yields CDR1 SGHRS and CDR2 YFSETQ. CDR3 length: 14 residues. The DNA for the CDR3 is TGCGCCAGCAGCCCTCTAGCGGGGCCGGATGAGCAGTTCTTC. Its protein is CASSPLAGPDEQFF.

This chain joins TRBV6-5 and TRBJ1-2; D remains unclear. The germline CDR1 and CDR2 sequences are MNHEY and SVGAGI. The CDR3 contains 15 residues. Between the trimmed V and J ends, which lost 0 bases and 7 bases, there was a span of 15 bases. The CDR3: CASSYSRAERFGYTF. The DNA for the CDR3 is TGTGCCAGCAGTTACTCGAGGGCAGAGCGGTTTGGCTACACCTTC.

In its sample, this clonotype was seen many times. The rearrangement joins TRBV4-2 to TRBJ2-3, with D possibly being TRBD2 (5 bases). Looked up from germline, CDR1 is LGHNA and CDR2 is YNFKEQ. V lost 0 bases, J lost 1 base, and 11 bases lay in between. This CDR3 is built from 16 residues. In DNA form, the CDR3 reads TGTGCCAGCAGCCAAGATCTATACGGGGGCACAGATACGCAGTATTTT. The encoded protein is CASSQDLYGGTDTQYF.

This clonotype has a handful of counts. The chain carries TRBV5-6 and TRBJ1-1; D perhaps matches TRBD1 (6 bases). CDR3 length: 15 residues. From germline, CDR1 is SGHDT and CDR2 YYEEEE. V lost 4 bases, J lost 8 bases, and 21 bases lay in between. The CDR3 nucleotides read TGTGCCAGCAGCCGAGGGACATCGGGGAGTTCGGAAGCTTTCTTT. Its protein product is CASSRGTSGSSEAFF. Using reference TRBV5-6 and TRBJ1-1 for the parts outside the CDR3, the full variable domain is DAGVTQSPTHLIKTRGQQVTLRCSPKSGHDTVSWYQQALGQGPQFIFQYYEEEERQRGNFPDRFSGHQFPNYSSELNVNALLLGDSALYLCASSRGTSGSSEAFFGQGTRLTVV.

In this sample, this clonotype turned up a few times. This chain links TRBV25-1 with TRBJ1-4; D not certain. The CDR3 runs 14 residues. CDR1 MGHDK and CDR2 SYGVNS come from the germline V gene. V lost 3 bases, J lost 6 bases, and 11 bases lay in between. The CDR3 coding sequence is TGTGCCAGCAGTGATCAGAGAGCAGATGAAAAACTGTTTTTT. Its protein is CASSDQRADEKLFF. Combining the CDR3 with reference TRBV25-1 and TRBJ1-4 gives the whole variable domain EADIYQTPRYLVIGTGKKITLECSQTMGHDKMYWYQQDPGMELHLIHYSYGVNSTEKGDLSSESTVSRIRTEHFPLTLESARPSHTSQYLCASSDQRADEKLFFGSGTQLSVL.

This chain uses TRBV6-5 with TRBJ1-2; no clear D. Per germline, CDR1 MNHEY and CDR2 SVGAGI. The CDR3 is 12 amino acids. Trimming took 2 bases from V and 8 from J, leaving 9 bases between them. The CDR3 sequence is CASSYKGLGYTF. In DNA form, the CDR3 reads TGTGCCAGCAGTTACAAAGGCTTAGGCTACACCTTC.

In this sample, this clonotype turned up many times. This chain uses TRBV12-3 or TRBV12-4 with TRBJ2-3, with 10 bases aligning to TRBD2. V lost 2 bases and J lost 4; bases outside the gene matches: 3. This CDR3 spans 15 amino acids. The CDR3 spells CASSLLAGVADTQYF. The CDR3 region has the DNA TGTGCCAGCAGTTTACTAGCGGGGGTGGCAGATACGCAGTATTTT.

This clonotype was counted a few times. The chain couples TRBV3-1 to TRBJ1-5; D possibly corresponds to TRBD1 (5 bases). The CDR3 sequence is 15 residues long. Trimming took 1 base from V and 7 from J, leaving 14 bases between them. Germline assignment: CDR1 LGHDT and CDR2 YNNKEL (reference sequence). The CDR3 DNA sequence: TGTGCCAGCAGCCAAGGATCAGGGCCCAAGCAGCCCCAGCATTTT. It is translated as CASSQGSGPKQPQHF. Filled out from reference TRBV3-1 and TRBJ1-5, the complete variable domain reads DTAVSQTPKYLVTQMGNDKSIKCEQNLGHDTMYWYKQDSKKFLKIMFSYNNKELIINETVPNRFSPKSPDKAHLNLHINSLELGDSAVYFCASSQGSGPKQPQHFGDGTRLSIL.

The chain links TRBV18 to TRBJ1-1, with 8 bases that match TRBD1. The CDR3 sequence is 13 residues long. V trimming: 1 base; J trimming: 11 bases; junction bases outside the gene matches: 6. Germline values: CDR1 KGHSH, CDR2 LQKENI. The CDR3 is CASSPLDRGWAFF. The CDR3 DNA follows: TGTGCCAGCTCACCACTAGACAGGGGCTGGGCTTTCTTT.

The chain employs TRBV11-2 and TRBJ2-5, with a possible D match to TRBD1 (6 bases). The V gene's germline CDR1 is SGHAT and CDR2 FQNNGV. The CDR3 consists of 15 residues. V was trimmed by 6 bases and J by 0 bases, leaving 14 bases between them. For the CDR3, the DNA is TGTGCCAGCAGAACGCTCCGGGACAACCAAGAGACCCAGTACTTC. As protein: CASRTLRDNQETQYF.

This clonotype was counted a few times. The chain carries TRBV20-1 and TRBJ1-6, with TRBD1 as a possible D gene (5 bases). Per the germline V gene, CDR1 is DFQATT and CDR2 is SNEGSKA (reference sequence). The CDR3 length is 15 residues. V was shortened by 6 bases and J by 3 bases, with 15 bases between the two germline ends. The CDR3 is CSARPGPGYNSPLHF. DNA for the CDR3: TGCAGTGCGCGACCGGGACCTGGCTATAATTCACCCCTCCACTTT.

This clonotype was observed at least ten times. The rearrangement links TRBV6-5 to TRBJ1-2; D might be TRBD1 (5 bases). With 0 bases removed from V and 0 bases from J, the gap between germline ends came to 26 bases. Germline CDR1 reads MNHEY; CDR2 reads SVGAGI. The CDR3 runs 21 residues. Here the CDR3 reads CASSYSTPGLGRLEANYGYTF. The DNA for the CDR3 is TGTGCCAGCAGTTACTCGACCCCGGGGCTCGGCCGATTAGAAGCTAACTATGGCTACACCTTC.

A few counts support this clonotype. The V gene is TRBV12-3 or TRBV12-4, the J gene TRBJ1-1; 7 nucleotides match TRBD1. The CDR3 loop spans 15 amino acids. Germline trimming cut 6 bases from V and 1 base from J; bases unmatched to any gene: 8. The CDR3 region has the DNA TGTGCCAGCAGCCCCCAGAGACAGGGGAACACTGAAGCTTTCTTT. This translates into CASSPQRQGNTEAFF.

This clonotype was seen more than once but under ten times. This rearrangement joins TRBV28 to TRBJ2-7, with no clear D. The CDR3 covers 14 residues. Deletions cut 2 bases from V and 0 bases from J, with 8 bases between. In germline, CDR1 is MDHEN, CDR2 SYDVKM. The CDR3 loop reads CASSLSLSSYEQYV. The CDR3 nucleotides read TGTGCCAGCAGTTTAAGTCTGAGCTCCTACGAGCAGTACGTC.

This clonotype was counted between two and nine times. The CDR3 bases are TGTGCCACCAGCAGAGATCCAACAGGGGGAGTTGAAAAACTGTTTTTT. Protein product: CATSRDPTGGVEKLFF. The chain uses TRBV15 and TRBJ1-4, with 8 bases aligning to TRBD1. Germline V gene data show CDR1 as LNHNV and CDR2 as YYDKDF (reference sequence). CDR3 length: 16 residues. The V gene end was trimmed by 0 bases and the J gene end by 7 bases; junction bases not matched to a gene: 7.

This clonotype was detected a few times. The V and J genes are TRBV3-1 and TRBJ2-3; 8 bases are shared with TRBD2. This CDR3 has 13 residues. The germline V gene has CDR1 LGHDT and CDR2 YNNKEL (reference sequence). The ends lost 3 bases at V and 8 bases at J; junction bases unmatched: 4. The CDR3 DNA sequence: TGTGCCAGCAGCCAGGCAGCGGGGGCTACGCAGTATTTT. This codes for CASSQAAGATQYF.

The chain joins TRBV5-1 to TRBJ2-5; a possible D gene is TRBD2 (7 bases). The CDR3 totals 15 residues. Between the trimmed V and J ends, which lost 4 bases and 1 base, there was a span of 14 bases. Germline V CDR1 and CDR2: SGHRS, YFSETQ. CDR3 in amino acids: CASSLGGGAQETQYF. The CDR3, as DNA: TGCGCCAGCAGCCTCGGAGGGGGGGCCCAAGAGACCCAGTACTTC. Filled out from reference TRBV5-1 and TRBJ2-5, the complete variable domain reads KAGVTQTPRYLIKTRGQQVTLSCSPISGHRSVSWYQQTPGQGLQFLFEYFSETQRNKGNFPGRFSGRQFSNSRSEMNVSTLELGDSALYLCASSLGGGAQETQYFGPGTRLLVL.

This chain uses TRBV5-6 with TRBJ1-5; D gene unclear. The CDR3 extends over 14 amino acids. Per the germline V gene, CDR1 is SGHDT and CDR2 is YYEEEE. V was pared by 0 bases and J by 4 bases, with 8 bases between. The CDR3 protein is CASSLGPTNQPQHF. CDR3 sequence (DNA): TGTGCCAGCAGCTTGGGACCGACAAATCAGCCCCAGCATTTT.

This clonotype was recorded many times. The V call is TRBV7-8, the J call TRBJ2-7, with 12 bases matching TRBD1. This CDR3 is built from 19 residues. Germline lookup yields CDR1 SGHVS and CDR2 FQNEAQ. The trim removed 0 bases at V and 5 bases at J, leaving 14 bases unmatched. The DNA of the CDR3 is TGTGCCAGCAGCTTAGCGGGGACAGGGGGCACGGGGATTCCCCACGAGCAGTACGTC. Amino acid sequence: CASSLAGTGGTGIPHEQYV.

The chain has TRBV5-1 and TRBJ2-3; D ambiguous. The V end lost 4 bases, the J end lost 3 bases, and 15 bases lay between the germline ends. The CDR3 sequence is 15 residues long. The V gene's germline CDR1 is SGHRS and CDR2 YFSETQ. The CDR3 coding sequence is TGCGCCAGCAGCAGTTTCTTTGGAAGAACAGATACGCAGTATTTT. This translates into CASSSFFGRTDTQYF.

J is TRBJ1-5 and V is TRBV7-6; a weak D match, TRBD1 (5 bases). CDR1 SGHVS and CDR2 FNYEAQ come from the germline V gene. The length of the CDR3 is 16 residues. Between the trimmed V and J ends, which lost 4 bases and 5 bases, there was a span of 18 bases. The CDR3 DNA follows: TGTGCCAGCAGCTCGGGTGTGCAGGGAGGGTATCAGCCCCAGCATTTT. It specifies CASSSGVQGGYQPQHF.

This clonotype was seen only a few times. V and J are TRBV20-1 and TRBJ2-3, with 8 bases fitting TRBD1. CDR1 and CDR2 (germline): DFQATT, SNEGSKA (reference sequence). CDR3 length equals 14 residues. V gave up 3 bases and J gave up 3 bases; unmatched junction bases: 5. CDR3 loop: CSARQGARTDTQYF. The CDR3 coding sequence is TGCAGTGCTAGGCAGGGGGCGCGAACAGATACGCAGTATTTT.

This clonotype was counted between two and nine times. The chain joins TRBV18 to TRBJ1-4; D not resolved. Trimming took off 3 bases at V and 8 bases at J, with 10 bases between the two ends. This CDR3 is built from 13 residues. Germline V lookup: CDR1 KGHSH, CDR2 LQKENI. DNA of the CDR3: TGTGCCAGCTCACCCCAACAAGAGGAAAAACTGTTTTTT. Translation gives CASSPQQEEKLFF.

This clonotype was observed many times. The chain joins TRBV9 to TRBJ1-2; D call uncertain. The CDR3 covers 13 residues. Trimming took off 7 bases at V and 7 bases at J, with 17 bases between the two ends. The V gene's germline CDR1 is SGDLS and CDR2 YYNGEE. CDR3 region: CASQDGAGGGYTF. The CDR3 DNA follows: TGTGCCAGCCAGGACGGTGCGGGAGGTGGCTACACCTTC.

The table lists this clonotype with a few counts. The chain joins TRBV6-6 to TRBJ2-3, with 11 bases fitting TRBD2. This CDR3 contains 14 residues. The germline gives CDR1 MNHNY, CDR2 SVGAGI (reference sequence). Germline trimming cut 6 bases from V and 3 bases from J; bases unmatched to any gene: 2. CDR3 nucleotides: TGTGCCAGCAGGGCTAGCGGGGGGACAGATACGCAGTATTTT. This translates into CASRASGGTDTQYF.

The chain couples TRBV10-1 to TRBJ2-5, with D perhaps TRBD1 or TRBD2 (6 bases each). Germline CDR1 WNHNN, CDR2 SYGVQD (reference sequence). Trimming left V 6 bases short and J 1 base short, with 15 bases between. The length of the CDR3 is 15 residues. Here the CDR3 DNA reads TGCGCCAGCAGCCCCGGACCGGGGGCCCAAGAGACCCAGTACTTC. This encodes CASSPGPGAQETQYF.